The rows below give T cell receptor beta chains drawn from one sample of a study of regulatory T cells in long-lasting Graves disease. TCRdb processed the multiplex PCR reads anew with MiXCR; each CDR3 protein has one entry. The table has roughly 510,000 distinct CDR3 sequences, about 16% seen once. These records were also assigned to another study, of T cells in Graves' hyperthyroidism and ophthalmopathy.

The sample consisted of peripheral blood mononuclear cells (PBMCs), taken at new diagnosis, from a patient treated with antithyroid drugs. These receptors were obtained from a man aged 18 to 29 with Graves disease. Each CDR3 is given with its conserved first and last residue. The size of a clone is reported for some rows only, either as once, few or many, or as a class for expanded clones.

cdr3_aa clone_size j_call v_call
CASSHILAGEDNEQFF few TRBJ2-1 TRBV4-2
CASSQRETYNYGYTF few TRBJ1-2 TRBV19
CASTPDQSSYNEQFF many TRBJ2-1 TRBV12-3/TRBV12-4
CASSFTQGPQETQYF many TRBJ2-5 TRBV11-1
CASSYSTGTPYNEQFF . TRBJ2-1 TRBV6-5
CASSLSVVAYNEQFF many TRBJ2-1 TRBV28
CACGQVMNTEAFF . TRBJ1-1 TRBV30
CASSWEGHHQETQYF many TRBJ2-5 TRBV5-1
CSDEQNTEAFF few TRBJ1-1 TRBV29-1
CASSPRPTGANVLTF few TRBJ2-6 TRBV27
CASSLVSGSYNEQFF many TRBJ2-1 TRBV11-2
CASGRRNEQFF . TRBJ2-1 TRBV19
CASSYDRGADTQYF . TRBJ2-3 TRBV5-6
CASSLGGAHTEAFF . TRBJ1-1 TRBV19
CASSQDPSGVSYEQYF . TRBJ2-7 TRBV4-1
CASSELADFPQETQYF . TRBJ2-5 TRBV6-1
CASRFRMGDTQYF many TRBJ2-3 TRBV13
CSASRQDHTGELFF . TRBJ2-2 TRBV20-1
CSASRGGDRGNTIYF few TRBJ1-3 TRBV20-1
CSVEDPRTSGDEQYF . TRBJ2-7 TRBV29-1
CASSSRLAGKGNTGELFF many TRBJ2-2 TRBV7-6
CASRTGTGGGYEQYF many TRBJ2-7 TRBV2
CASIKGGAEEKLFF few TRBJ1-4 TRBV6-1
CASTDYTSTDTQYF many TRBJ2-3 TRBV7-9
CASSLVGVRSAEAFF many TRBJ1-1 TRBV7-9
CASSQGGGYEQYF many TRBJ2-7 TRBV3-1
CASSLRPGVIYEQYF many TRBJ2-7 TRBV12-3/TRBV12-4
CASSLGGGETEAFF few TRBJ1-1 TRBV5-1
CSARSEGLRGYTF many TRBJ1-2 TRBV20-1
CASSVGTSSLEQYF many TRBJ2-7 TRBV9
CASSLASGRTYEQYF few TRBJ2-7 TRBV5-1
CASSPRDRDAGELFF few TRBJ2-2 TRBV11-2
CAWSINGGGEQYF many TRBJ2-7 TRBV30
CASSYVLSGRGNNEQFF . TRBJ2-1 TRBV6-9
CASSQDIQGGSQPQHF few TRBJ1-5 TRBV4-1
CSVVAPSYYYEQYF many TRBJ2-7 TRBV29-1
CAWSGTGGAFF few TRBJ1-1 TRBV30
CASSLRLLNTEAFF many TRBJ1-1 TRBV12-3/TRBV12-4
CASSKISGTGAYEQYF many TRBJ2-7 TRBV28
CASSVGLAGVGETQYF many TRBJ2-5 TRBV12-3/TRBV12-4
CASSWPGQGGEQFF many TRBJ2-1 TRBV28
CASSVGQEGNSPLHF . TRBJ1-6 TRBV9
CSARTGYNEQFF many TRBJ2-1 TRBV29-1
CASSDGTGGYNEQFF many TRBJ2-1 TRBV25-1
CASSGQGGEYGYTF . TRBJ1-2 TRBV2
CASSTPAGRQPQHF many TRBJ1-5 TRBV6-1
CSVANPGQGGEKLFF few TRBJ1-4 TRBV29-1
CASSDWVAGGPGETQYF many TRBJ2-5 TRBV6-1